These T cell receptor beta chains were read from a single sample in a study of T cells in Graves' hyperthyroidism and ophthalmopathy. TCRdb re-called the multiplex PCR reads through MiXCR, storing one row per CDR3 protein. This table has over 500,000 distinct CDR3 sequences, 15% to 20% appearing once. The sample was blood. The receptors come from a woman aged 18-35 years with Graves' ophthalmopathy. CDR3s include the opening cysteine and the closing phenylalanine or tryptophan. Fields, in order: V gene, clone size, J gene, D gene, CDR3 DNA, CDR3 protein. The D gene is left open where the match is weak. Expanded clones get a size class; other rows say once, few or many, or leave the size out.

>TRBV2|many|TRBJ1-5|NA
TGTGCCAGCAGCCCAACAGATAGCAATCAGCCCCAGCATTTT
CASSPTDSNQPQHF
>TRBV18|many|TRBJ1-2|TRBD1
TGTGCCAGCTCACCGGTAGCGATAGGACAGGGGAATGGCTACACCTTC
CASSPVAIGQGNGYTF
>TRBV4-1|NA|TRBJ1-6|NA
TGCGCCAGCAGCCCCGACAGGCGTGATTCACCCCTCCACTTT
CASSPDRRDSPLHF
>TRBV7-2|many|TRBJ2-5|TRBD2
TGTGCCAGCAGCTTAGATCCTAGCGGGAGGGCAGAGGAGACCCAGTACTTC
CASSLDPSGRAEETQYF
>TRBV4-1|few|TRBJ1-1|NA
TGCGCCAGCAGCCGCGGACGTATGTTCATGAACACTGAAGCTTTCTTT
CASSRGRMFMNTEAFF
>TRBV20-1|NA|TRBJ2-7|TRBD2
TGCAGTGCTAGAGACGCTCCGGGAGGGGGGGATTACGAGCAGTACTTC
CSARDAPGGGDYEQYF
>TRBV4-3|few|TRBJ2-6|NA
TGCGCCAGCAGCCAATATAGCGGAAGACCCTCTGGGGCCAACGTCCTGACTTTC
CASSQYSGRPSGANVLTF
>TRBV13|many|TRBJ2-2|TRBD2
TGTGCCAGCAACGAGCGGGGGGGCGCCACCGGGGAGCTGTTTTTT
CASNERGGATGELFF
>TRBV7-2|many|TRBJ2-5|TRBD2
TGTGCCAGCAGCTTAGAGGGACTAGCGGGAGGTCACCAGACCCAGTACTTC
CASSLEGLAGGHQTQYF
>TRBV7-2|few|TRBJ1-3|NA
TGTGCCAGCAGCTTAGTTTCTGGGGAGGACACCATATATTTT
CASSLVSGEDTIYF
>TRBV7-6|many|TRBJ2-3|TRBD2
TGTGCCAGCAGCCCGGGACTAGCGGGGGATACGCAGTATTTT
CASSPGLAGDTQYF
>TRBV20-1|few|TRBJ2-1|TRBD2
TGCAGTGCTAGATCCACTAGCGGGAGGCAGTTCTTC
CSARSTSGRQFF
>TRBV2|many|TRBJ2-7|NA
TGTGCCAGCAGTGATTTAAAGAGCTACGAGCAGTACTTC
CASSDLKSYEQYF
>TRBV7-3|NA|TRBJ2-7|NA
TGTGCCAGCAGCCCCCGGGACACCGGGCCCGGCGCGGCTGAGCAGTACTTC
CASSPRDTGPGAAEQYF
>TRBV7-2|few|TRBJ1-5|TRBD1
TGTGCCAGCAGCTTAGGACAGGGCTACAATCAGCCCCAGCATTTT
CASSLGQGYNQPQHF
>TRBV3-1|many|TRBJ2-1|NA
TGTGCCAGCAGCCAAGATTCGGTAGCGGAGTACAATGAGCAGTTCTTC
CASSQDSVAEYNEQFF
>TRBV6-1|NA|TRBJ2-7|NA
TGTGCCAGTTTGGGCCCCCTCTCCTACGAGCAGTACTTC
CASLGPLSYEQYF
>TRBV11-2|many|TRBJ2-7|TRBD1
TGTGCCAGCAGCCCGGGACAGAGAGCTTACGAGCAGTACTTC
CASSPGQRAYEQYF
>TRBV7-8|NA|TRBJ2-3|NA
TGTGCCAGCAGCTCGACTAGAGTGGTAACAGATACGCAGTATTTT
CASSSTRVVTDTQYF
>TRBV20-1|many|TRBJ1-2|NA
TGCAGTGCTACCAAACAGGGAGATCTCTATGGCTACACCTTC
CSATKQGDLYGYTF
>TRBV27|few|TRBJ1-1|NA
TGTGCCAGCAGTTTAGCGGGGACCCTTGAAGCTTTCTTT
CASSLAGTLEAFF
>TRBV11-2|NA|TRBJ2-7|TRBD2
TGTGCCAGCAGCTTAGAGTCTGCGGGGGGTATTCCCTACGAGCAGTACTTC
CASSLESAGGIPYEQYF
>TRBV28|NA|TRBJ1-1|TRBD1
TGTGCCACCGAGGACACAGGGGTCCCTAAAGCTTTCTTT
CATEDTGVPKAFF
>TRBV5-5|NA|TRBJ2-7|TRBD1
TGTGCCAGCAGCTTGAGTATAGGGGACAGCTCCTACGAGCAGTACTTC
CASSLSIGDSSYEQYF
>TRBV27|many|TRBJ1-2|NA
TGTGCCAGCAGAGGGACGCTCGCTGGCTATGGCTACACCTTC
CASRGTLAGYGYTF
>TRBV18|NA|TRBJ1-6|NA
TGTGCCAGCTCACCAGCCGAAGGGGCTAATTCACCCCTCCACTTT
CASSPAEGANSPLHF
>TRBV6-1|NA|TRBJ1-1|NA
TGTGCCAGCAGGCAGGGGAAGAACACTGAAGCTTTCTTT
CASRQGKNTEAFF
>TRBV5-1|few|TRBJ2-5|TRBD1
TGCGCCAGCAGCTTGAAGGGGGCAGGGGAAGAGACCCAGTACTTC
CASSLKGAGEETQYF
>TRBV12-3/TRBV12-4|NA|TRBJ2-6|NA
TGTGCCAGCGCTCCCAGGGTGTCTGGGGCCAACGTCCTGACTTTC
CASAPRVSGANVLTF
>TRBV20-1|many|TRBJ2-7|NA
TGCAGTGCTAGAGTCGCTGGGGCCTACGAGCAGTACTTC
CSARVAGAYEQYF
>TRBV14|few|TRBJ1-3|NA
TGTGCCAGCAGCAGATCCGGGTTGGTGAAAGAACGGGGAAACACCATATATTTT
CASSRSGLVKERGNTIYF
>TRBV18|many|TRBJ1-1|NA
TGTGCCAGCTCACCACGCAGGGTGAACACTGAAGCTTTCTTT
CASSPRRVNTEAFF
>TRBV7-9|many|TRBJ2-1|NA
TGTGCCAGTAGAGCGGAGAGCTCCTACAATGAGCAGTTCTTC
CASRAESSYNEQFF
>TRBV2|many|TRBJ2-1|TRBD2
TGTGCCAGCACGGTAGCGGGAGACTACAATGAGCAGTTCTTC
CASTVAGDYNEQFF
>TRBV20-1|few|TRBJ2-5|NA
TGCAGTGCTCCGGGACCTGCAGAGACCCAGTACTTC
CSAPGPAETQYF
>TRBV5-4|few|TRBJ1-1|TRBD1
TGTGCCAGCAACCCCTCAGACAGGGTTCCCACTGAAGCTTTCTTT
CASNPSDRVPTEAFF
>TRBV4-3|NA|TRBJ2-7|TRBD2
TGCGCCAGCAGCCAAGACCGGTCCGGGACTACTGCCTACGAGCAGTACTTC
CASSQDRSGTTAYEQYF
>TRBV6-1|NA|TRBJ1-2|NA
TGTGCCAGCAGTCAGCGGGGCTCCTATCACTATGGCTACACCTTC
CASSQRGSYHYGYTF
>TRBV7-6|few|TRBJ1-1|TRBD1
TGTGCCAGCAGCTTGGACAGGATTAACACTGAAGCTTTCTTT
CASSLDRINTEAFF
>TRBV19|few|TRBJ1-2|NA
TGTGCCAGTAAGTTCCCGGCTTCCACCTATGGCTACACCTTC
CASKFPASTYGYTF
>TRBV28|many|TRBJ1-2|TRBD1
TGTGCCAGCAGTTCCAGGGGGCCCGACTATGGCTACACCTTC
CASSSRGPDYGYTF
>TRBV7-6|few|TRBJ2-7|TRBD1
TGTGCCAGCAGCCTCTACAGGGGTGGGCCCTACGAGCAGTACTTC
CASSLYRGGPYEQYF
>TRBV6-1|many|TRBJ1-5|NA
TGTGCCAGCAGTGAACCCGTACATAGCAATCAGCCCCAGCATTTT
CASSEPVHSNQPQHF
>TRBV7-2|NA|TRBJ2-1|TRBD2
TGTGCCAGCAGCTTAGAAGCGGGAGGCCACAATGAGCAGTTCTTC
CASSLEAGGHNEQFF
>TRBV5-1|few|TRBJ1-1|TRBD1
TGCGCCAGCAGCCCAATAGGACAGGGAGAAACTGAAGCTTTCTTT
CASSPIGQGETEAFF
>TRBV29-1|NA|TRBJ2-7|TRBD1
TGCAGCGTTGAGGGTGTAGGTGACAGGGACCACGAGCGGTACTTC
CSVEGVGDRDHERYF
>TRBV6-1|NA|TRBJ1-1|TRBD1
TGTGCCAGCAGTAAGGGGCCAGGGGGCAAGGGCACTGAAGCTTTCTTT
CASSKGPGGKGTEAFF
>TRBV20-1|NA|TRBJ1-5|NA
TGCAGTGGCAGGGAGGGCAATCAGCCCCAGCATTTT
CSGREGNQPQHF
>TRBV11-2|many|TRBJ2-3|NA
TGTGCCAGCAGCTTAGAGGGACAAAGAGATACGCAGTATTTT
CASSLEGQRDTQYF
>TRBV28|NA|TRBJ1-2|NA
TGTGCCAGCAGTTTATACGGGCGGGGTTGGGGGGGCTACACCTTC
CASSLYGRGWGGYTF
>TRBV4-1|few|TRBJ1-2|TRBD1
TGCGCCAGCAGCCAAGGGGGACAGGCGCCCTATGGCTACACCTTC
CASSQGGQAPYGYTF
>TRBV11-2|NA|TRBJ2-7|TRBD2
TGTGCCAGCAGCCCAATAGCGGGAACGACCTACGAGCAGTACTTC
CASSPIAGTTYEQYF
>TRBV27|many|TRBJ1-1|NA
TGTGCCAGCAGTCCAACAGGGATGAACACTGAAGCTTTCTTT
CASSPTGMNTEAFF
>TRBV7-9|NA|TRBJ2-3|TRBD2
TGTGCCAGCAGCCCACTAGCGGGAGGCGGACCAGATATACAGTATTTT
CASSPLAGGGPDIQYF
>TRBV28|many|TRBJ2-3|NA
TGTGCCAGCACCGACAGATGGGGTACAGATACGCAGTATTTT
CASTDRWGTDTQYF
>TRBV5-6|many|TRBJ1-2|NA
TGTGCCAGCAGCTTGAACGGACCTTATGGCTACACCTTC
CASSLNGPYGYTF
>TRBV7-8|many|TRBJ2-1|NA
TGTGCCAGCAGCTTGCGGGGGCCTCACAATGAGCAGTTCTTC
CASSLRGPHNEQFF